This TCR beta chain originates from a study of shared clonotypes between healthy human individuals. On sorted subsets, replicate PCRs used about 0.2 ug DNA, or some 28,000 T cell genomes. This table comes from immunoSEQ multiplex PCR, and its TCRdb copy is limited to in-frame clones, with some not included. This table has 1,500,000 or so clones, roughly 96% appearing once. The CDR3 extends over 12 amino acids. Germline values: CDR1 MDHEN, CDR2 SYDVKM. The ends were cut back, 4 bases at V and 6 bases at J, with 7 bases in the middle. General study results and limits: Naive subsets usually exceeded memory subsets in estimated richness.

Everyone who donated was a Caucasian adult who lived in Nashville, Tennessee. Subsets obtained from CD4+ cells comprised CD45RA+ naive and CD45RA-negative memory cells. About this clone itself: Its antigen is undetermined.

This chain uses TRBV28 with TRBJ2-1; no definite D call. This clonotype originated in a man aged 30 to 45 in good health. The sample was naive CD4+ T cells sorted from blood. Subset given: CD45RA+ positively selected. The CDR3 bases are TGTGCCAGCAGTTCCCCGGGCAATGAGCAGTTCTTC. This translates into CASSSPGNEQFF.